This T cell receptor (beta chain) was recovered during a study of tumor-infiltrating lymphocytes in primary liver carcinoma. Per the germline V gene, CDR1 is SGHTA and CDR2 is FQGTGA. This CDR3 contains 13 residues. V was cut by 2 bases and J by 4 bases, with 6 bases left in between. With a constant-region primer, TCR beta cDNA was made from 450 to 500 ng of total RNA. Slightly modified ARM-PCR served as the procedure for the TCR beta libraries. These libraries came from three rounds of nested multiplex PCR. Each of the first two PCR rounds ran approximately 9 cycles with TRBV1-TRBV30 forward and C-beta reverse primers. TCRdb fed the multiplex PCR reads into MiXCR, producing one record per CDR3 protein. This table holds some 120,000 distinct CDR3 sequences, 60% to 70% found once. RNA and DNA were co-extracted from around 20-30 mg of unsorted bulk tissue. This clonotype has just a few counts.

Sequenced: liver tumor tissue from sampling region 1. The subset is: tumor region T1, superior pole. V is TRBV7-3 and J is TRBJ2-1; tentatively, D is TRBD1 (5 bases). This TCR was recovered from a woman in her sixties or seventies with primary liver carcinoma and hepatitis B virus infection. The CDR3: CASSLGAYNEQFF. CDR3 nucleotide sequence: TGTGCCAGCAGCTTAGGGGCTTACAATGAGCAGTTCTTC.